What follows are 12 T cell receptor beta chains derived from one specimen sequenced in a study of OX40 agonist ivuxolimab in advanced cancers. TCRdb's table, derived via immunoSEQ multiplex PCR, lists solely in-frame clones and lacks some. The sample contains about 82,000 clones, about 86% of which appear only once. Sequencing used CD4+ or CD8+ T cells sorted from blood, obtained in a trial of the OX40 agonist ivuxolimab. The receptors shown here come from an adult with an advanced solid tumor such as melanoma, head and neck, liver or kidney cancer.

V is TRBV7-3 and J is TRBJ1-2; D ambiguous. V dropped 1 base and J dropped 5 bases, with 11 bases sitting between them. This CDR3 spans 14 amino acids. From germline, CDR1 is SGHTA and CDR2 FQGTGA. CDR3 coding DNA: TGTGCCAGCAGCTTAAGCGACCGGGGATATGGCTACACCTTC. This gives the protein CASSLSDRGYGYTF.

The V gene is TRBV2, the J gene TRBJ1-1; D ambiguous. CDR1 and CDR2 from the germline V gene are SNHLY and FYNNEI. This CDR3 has 14 residues. Trimming cost V 7 bases and J 1 base, with 13 bases left between them. The CDR3, as DNA: TGTGCCAGCACCCGCCCCATCCGGAACACTGAAGCTTTCTTT. It specifies CASTRPIRNTEAFF. Full variable domain (outside the CDR3, taken from reference TRBV2 and TRBJ1-1): EPEVTQTPSHQVTQMGQEVILRCVPISNHLYFYWYRQILGQKVEFLVSFYNNEISEKSEIFDDQFSVERPDGSNFTLKIRSTKLEDSAMYFCASTRPIRNTEAFFGQGTRLTVV.

The chain joins TRBV5-1 to TRBJ1-2; TRBD1 might be the D (5 bases). With 2 bases removed from V and 7 bases from J, the gap between germline ends came to 9 bases. CDR1 SGHRS and CDR2 YFSETQ come from the germline V gene. CDR3 size: 12 residues. The CDR3 DNA is TGCGCCAGCAGCTTCCAGGGCGGTGGCTACACCTTC. This codes for CASSFQGGGYTF.

On this clone itself: Other DNA sequences in the sample encode the same CDR3. V gene TRBV10-3 combines with J gene TRBJ1-1; D is possibly TRBD1 (5 bases). Per germline, CDR1 ENHRY and CDR2 SYGVKD. There are 14 residues in the CDR3. Trimming shortened V by 6 bases and J by 2 bases, and 13 bases separated the two germline ends. Here the CDR3 reads CAIREDRPNTEAFF. CDR3 nucleotides: TGTGCCATCAGAGAAGACAGACCAAACACTGAAGCTTTCTTT.

The gene calls are TRBV27 and TRBJ2-7; possibly TRBD1 for D (6 bases). The CDR3 has 14 amino acids. In germline, CDR1 is MNHEY, CDR2 SMNVEV (reference sequence). V lost 6 bases and J lost 5, with 17 bases in between. For the CDR3, the DNA is TGTGCCAGCAGCATTACCCTGGACAGCGACGAGCAGTACTTC. Translation gives CASSITLDSDEQYF.

This clone was recorded once. The V and J genes are TRBV10-2 and TRBJ2-3, with 8 positions matching TRBD2. The germline gives CDR1 WSHSY, CDR2 SAAADI. The CDR3 is 16 amino acids. V lost 6 bases and J lost 1; bases outside the gene matches: 9. As DNA, the CDR3 is TGCGCCAGCAGGGGCGCGGGGGGCTCTGGCACAGATACGCAGTATTTT. This gives the protein CASRGAGGSGTDTQYF.

This clone was found once. This chain links TRBV5-1 with TRBJ2-2; D gene ambiguous. Germline CDR1 SGHRS, CDR2 YFSETQ. Trimming left V 4 bases short and J 0 bases short, with 16 bases between. This CDR3 region has 17 residues. CDR3 sequence reads: CASSRRPQETNTGELFF. CDR3 in DNA: TGCGCCAGCAGCAGAAGGCCTCAAGAAACGAACACCGGGGAGCTGTTTTTT.

This clone has only one observation. This sequence joins TRBV5-4 and TRBJ2-5; TRBD1 matches at 7 bases. The CDR3 totals 14 residues. J was trimmed by 9 bases and V by 4 bases; bases with no gene match: 12. From germline, CDR1 is SGHNT and CDR2 YYREEE (reference sequence). The CDR3 sequence: CASSLRQAQGAQYF. The CDR3 DNA follows: TGTGCCAGCAGCCTACGACAAGCCCAGGGGGCCCAGTACTTC.

The chain is built from TRBV27 and TRBJ1-6, with D possibly TRBD1 on 6 matching bases. Germline assignment: CDR1 MNHEY and CDR2 SMNVEV (reference sequence). V was cut by 3 bases and J by 0 bases, with 18 bases left in between. CDR3 length equals 19 residues. The CDR3 DNA reads as TGTGCCAGCAGTTTCCTATCGACAGGTCGGGGCTCCTATAATTCACCCCTCCACTTT. Residues: CASSFLSTGRGSYNSPLHF.

The chain joins TRBV30 to TRBJ2-3; no clear D gene. V gave up 4 bases and J gave up 1 base, with 6 bases separating them. This CDR3 is built from 12 residues. CDR1 and CDR2 from the germline V gene are GTSNPN and SVGIG (reference sequence). The CDR3: CAWTGGTDTQYF. The CDR3 DNA reads TGTGCCTGGACAGGAGGCACAGATACGCAGTATTTT. Looking up the rest from reference TRBV30 and TRBJ2-3 gives the full variable domain: SQTIHQWPATLVQPVGSPLSLECTVEGTSNPNLYWYRQAAGRGLQLLFYSVGIGQISSEVPQNLSASRPQDRQFILSSKKLLLSDSGFYLCAWTGGTDTQYFGPGTRLTVL.

The V and J genes are TRBV29-1 and TRBJ1-1, with D perhaps TRBD1 (5 bases). V gave up 6 bases and J gave up 4 bases, with 15 bases separating them. Per the germline V gene, CDR1 is SQVTM and CDR2 is ANQGSEA. The CDR3 is 13 residues long. CDR3 sequence (DNA): TGCAGCGTAGCGGCTAGGGGTCCCACTGAAGCTTTCTTT. This translates into CSVAARGPTEAFF.

CDR3 in amino acids: CASSEIGGKETQYF. DNA of the CDR3: TGTGCCAGCAGCGAGATCGGGGGAAAAGAGACCCAGTACTTC. The V and J genes are TRBV7-3 and TRBJ2-5; D is perhaps TRBD2 (6 bases). Trimming left V 5 bases short and J 3 bases short, with 13 bases between. Germline lookup yields CDR1 SGHTA and CDR2 FQGTGA. CDR3 length: 14 residues.